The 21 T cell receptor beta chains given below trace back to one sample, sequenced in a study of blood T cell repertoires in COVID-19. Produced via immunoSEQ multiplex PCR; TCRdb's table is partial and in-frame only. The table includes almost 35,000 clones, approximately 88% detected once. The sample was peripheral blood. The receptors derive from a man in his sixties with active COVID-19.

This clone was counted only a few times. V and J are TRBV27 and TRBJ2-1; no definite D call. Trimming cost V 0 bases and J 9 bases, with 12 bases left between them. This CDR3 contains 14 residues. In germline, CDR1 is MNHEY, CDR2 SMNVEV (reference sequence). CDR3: CASSLSAQLPEQFF. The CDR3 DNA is TGTGCCAGCAGTTTATCAGCGCAACTCCCTGAGCAGTTCTTC.

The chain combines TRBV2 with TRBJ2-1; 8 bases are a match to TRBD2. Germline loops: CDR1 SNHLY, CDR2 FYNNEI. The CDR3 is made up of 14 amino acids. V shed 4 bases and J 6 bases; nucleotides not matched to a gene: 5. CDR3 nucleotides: TGTGCCAGCAGTGCCGGGGGGGAACTCAATGAGCAGTTCTTC. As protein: CASSAGGELNEQFF.

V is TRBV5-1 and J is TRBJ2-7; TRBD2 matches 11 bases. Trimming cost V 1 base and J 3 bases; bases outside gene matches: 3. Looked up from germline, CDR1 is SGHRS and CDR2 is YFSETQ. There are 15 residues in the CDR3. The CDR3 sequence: CASSLTSGGRYEQYF. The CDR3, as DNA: TGCGCCAGCAGCTTGACTAGCGGGGGCCGCTACGAGCAGTACTTC. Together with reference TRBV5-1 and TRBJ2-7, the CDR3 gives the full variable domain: KAGVTQTPRYLIKTRGQQVTLSCSPISGHRSVSWYQQTPGQGLQFLFEYFSETQRNKGNFPGRFSGRQFSNSRSEMNVSTLELGDSALYLCASSLTSGGRYEQYFGPGTRLTVT.

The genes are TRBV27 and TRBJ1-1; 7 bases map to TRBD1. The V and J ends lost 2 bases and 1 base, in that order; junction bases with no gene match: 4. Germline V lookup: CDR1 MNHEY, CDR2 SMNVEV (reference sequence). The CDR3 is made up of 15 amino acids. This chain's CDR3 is CASSLQGGRNTEAFF. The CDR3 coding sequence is TGTGCCAGCAGTTTACAGGGGGGAAGGAACACTGAAGCTTTCTTT.

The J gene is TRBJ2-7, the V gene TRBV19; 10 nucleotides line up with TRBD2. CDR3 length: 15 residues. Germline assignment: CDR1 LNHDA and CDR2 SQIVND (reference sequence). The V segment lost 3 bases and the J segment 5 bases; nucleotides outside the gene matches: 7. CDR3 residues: CASSILAGVTHEQYF. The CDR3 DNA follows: TGTGCCAGTAGTATCCTAGCGGGAGTGACCCACGAGCAGTACTTC.

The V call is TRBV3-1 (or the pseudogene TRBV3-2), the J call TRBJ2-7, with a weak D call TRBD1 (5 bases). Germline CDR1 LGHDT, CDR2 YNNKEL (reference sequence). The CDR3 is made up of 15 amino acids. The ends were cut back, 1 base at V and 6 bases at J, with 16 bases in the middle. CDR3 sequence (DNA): TGTGCCAGCAGCCAAGTTGGGATTAGTCAGGGCGAGCAGTACTTC. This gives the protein CASSQVGISQGEQYF.

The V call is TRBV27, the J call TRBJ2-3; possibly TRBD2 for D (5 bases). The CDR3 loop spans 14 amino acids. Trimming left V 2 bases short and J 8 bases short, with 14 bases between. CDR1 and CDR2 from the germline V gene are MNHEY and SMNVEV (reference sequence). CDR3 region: CASSLDPGLSTQYF. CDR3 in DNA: TGTGCCAGCAGTTTAGATCCGGGATTATCTACGCAGTATTTT.

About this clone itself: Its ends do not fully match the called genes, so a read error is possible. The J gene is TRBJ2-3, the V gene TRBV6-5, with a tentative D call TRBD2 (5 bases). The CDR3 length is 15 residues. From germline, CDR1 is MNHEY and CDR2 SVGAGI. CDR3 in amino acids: CASSYLAGGTDTQYF. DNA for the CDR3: TGTGCCAGCAGCTACTTGGCCGGGGGCACAGATACGCAGTATTTT.

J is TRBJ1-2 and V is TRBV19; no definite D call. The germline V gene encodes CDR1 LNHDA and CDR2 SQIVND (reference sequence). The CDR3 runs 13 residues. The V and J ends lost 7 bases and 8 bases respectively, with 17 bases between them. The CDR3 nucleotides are TGTGCCAGTAAAGGGCGTTCCGCGGGGGGCTACACCTTC. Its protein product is CASKGRSAGGYTF.

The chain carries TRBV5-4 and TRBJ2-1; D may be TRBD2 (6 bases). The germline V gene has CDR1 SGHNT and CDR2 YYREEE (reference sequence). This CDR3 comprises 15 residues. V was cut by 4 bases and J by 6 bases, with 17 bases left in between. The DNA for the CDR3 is TGTGCCAGCAGCCCCAAAGGTACTAGCCTCAATGAGCAGTTCTTC. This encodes CASSPKGTSLNEQFF.

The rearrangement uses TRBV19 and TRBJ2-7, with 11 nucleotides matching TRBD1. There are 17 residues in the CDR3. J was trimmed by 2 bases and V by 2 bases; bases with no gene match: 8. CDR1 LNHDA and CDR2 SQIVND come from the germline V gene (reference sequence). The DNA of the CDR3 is TGTGCCAGTAGTATAAGAGGAGGGGGACAGGGGGCCTACGAGCAGTACTTC. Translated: CASSIRGGGQGAYEQYF.

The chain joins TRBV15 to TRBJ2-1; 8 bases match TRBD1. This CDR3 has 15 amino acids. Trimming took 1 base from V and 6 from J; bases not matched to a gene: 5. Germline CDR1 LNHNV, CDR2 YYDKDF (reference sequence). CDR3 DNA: TGTGCCACCAGCAGAGCGAGGACAGGGTTCAATGAGCAGTTCTTC. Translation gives CATSRARTGFNEQFF.

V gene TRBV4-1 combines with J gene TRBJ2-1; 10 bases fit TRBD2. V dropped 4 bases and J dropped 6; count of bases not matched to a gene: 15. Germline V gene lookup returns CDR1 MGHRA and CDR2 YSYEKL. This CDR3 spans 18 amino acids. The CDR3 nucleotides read TGCGCCAGCAGCCCCGAAGCGAGCGGGAGGGCCTGGGGCAATGAGCAGTTCTTC. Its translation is CASSPEASGRAWGNEQFF.

The CDR3 region has the DNA TGCAGTGCCAGTCCTCCCGGGACAGGGTTCGGGGAGCTGTTTTTT. It is translated as CSASPPGTGFGELFF. This chain connects TRBV20-1 to TRBJ2-2; 9 bases fit TRBD1. Germline V gives CDR1 DFQATT, CDR2 SNEGSKA (reference sequence). V trimming: 6 bases; J trimming: 7 bases; junction bases outside the gene matches: 12. The CDR3 loop spans 15 amino acids.

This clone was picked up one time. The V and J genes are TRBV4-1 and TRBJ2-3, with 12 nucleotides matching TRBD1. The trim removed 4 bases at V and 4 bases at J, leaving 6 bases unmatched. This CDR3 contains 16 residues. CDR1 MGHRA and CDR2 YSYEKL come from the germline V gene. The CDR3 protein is CASSPGQGARADTQYF. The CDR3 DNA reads TGCGCCAGCAGCCCGGGACAGGGGGCGAGGGCAGATACGCAGTATTTT.

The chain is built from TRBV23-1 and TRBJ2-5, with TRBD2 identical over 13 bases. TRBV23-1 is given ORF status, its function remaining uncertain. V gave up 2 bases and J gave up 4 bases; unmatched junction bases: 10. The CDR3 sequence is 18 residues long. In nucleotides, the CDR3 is TGCGCCAGCAGTCAACGCCCCGGACTAGCGGGAGTGGGAGAGACCCAGTACTTC. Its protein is CASSQRPGLAGVGETQYF.

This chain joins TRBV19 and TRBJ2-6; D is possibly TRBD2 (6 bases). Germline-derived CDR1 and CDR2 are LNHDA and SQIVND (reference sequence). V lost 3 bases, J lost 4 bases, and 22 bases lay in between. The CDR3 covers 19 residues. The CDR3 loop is CASSIYALRGGSGANVLTF. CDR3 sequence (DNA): TGTGCCAGTAGTATCTACGCTTTACGGGGAGGCTCCGGGGCCAACGTCCTGACTTTC.

The CDR3 sequence: CASSKPDSLGNEQFF. The CDR3 nucleotides read TGTGCCAGCAGCAAACCGGACTCCCTGGGAAATGAGCAGTTCTTC. V usage is TRBV5-5 and J usage is TRBJ2-1; a weak D match, TRBD2 (5 bases). V lost 4 bases, J lost 7 bases, and 18 bases lay in between. The CDR3 spans 15 residues. CDR1 SGHKS and CDR2 YYEKEE come from the germline V gene (reference sequence).

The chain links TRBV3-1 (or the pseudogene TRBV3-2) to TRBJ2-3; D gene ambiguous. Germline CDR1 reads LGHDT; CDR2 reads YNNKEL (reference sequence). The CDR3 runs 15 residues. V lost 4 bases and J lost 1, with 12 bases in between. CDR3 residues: CASSPTIVGTDTQYF. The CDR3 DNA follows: TGTGCCAGCAGCCCTACTATAGTGGGCACAGATACGCAGTATTTT.

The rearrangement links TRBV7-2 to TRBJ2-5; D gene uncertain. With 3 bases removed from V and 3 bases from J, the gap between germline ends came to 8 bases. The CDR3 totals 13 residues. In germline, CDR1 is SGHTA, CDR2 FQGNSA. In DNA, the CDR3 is TGTGCCAGCAGCTTGGGCCGGAAAGAGACCCAGTACTTC. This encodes CASSLGRKETQYF. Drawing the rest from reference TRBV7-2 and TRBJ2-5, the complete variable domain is GAGVSQSPSNKVTEKGKDVELRCDPISGHTALYWYRQSLGQGLEFLIYFQGNSAPDKSGLPSDRFSAERTGGSVSTLTIQRTQQEDSAVYLCASSLGRKETQYFGPGTRLLVL.

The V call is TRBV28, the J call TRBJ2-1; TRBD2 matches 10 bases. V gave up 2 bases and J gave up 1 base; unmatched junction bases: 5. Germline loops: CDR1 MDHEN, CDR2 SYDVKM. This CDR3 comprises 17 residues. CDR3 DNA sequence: TGTGCCAGCAGTTTAGCTAGCGGGAGTGGTTCCTACAATGAGCAGTTCTTC. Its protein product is CASSLASGSGSYNEQFF.